Listed here are 31 T cell receptor beta chains from one sample, sequenced in a study of cytomegalovirus exposure and HLA in healthy donors. 60 Vbeta and 13 Jbeta primers were used in PCR. Assay used: immunoSEQ multiplex PCR; TCRdb lists only in-frame clones, some missing. The table shows over 120,000 clones, with 77% occurring only once. Input material: PBMCs. These receptors were taken from a male donor in good health and CMV-seronegative.

The chain carries TRBV5-1 and TRBJ1-6; 9 bases fit TRBD1. The CDR3 loop spans 15 amino acids. Germline CDR1 is SGHRS and CDR2 is YFSETQ. V lost 4 bases to trimming and J lost 5 bases; unmatched junction nucleotides: 4. The CDR3 spells CASSGRTGDNSPLHF. The CDR3, as DNA: TGCGCCAGCAGCGGGAGGACAGGGGATAATTCACCCCTCCACTTT.

The chain couples TRBV19 to TRBJ1-5; D might be TRBD1 (6 bases). From germline, CDR1 is LNHDA and CDR2 SQIVND (reference sequence). This CDR3 region has 15 residues. The germline V and J ends were trimmed by 3 bases and 1 base, with 10 bases remaining between them. Here the CDR3 reads CASSIRGQSNQPQHF. As DNA, the CDR3 is TGTGCCAGTAGTATTAGAGGACAGAGCAATCAGCCCCAGCATTTT.

The chain uses TRBV19 and TRBJ2-5; tentatively, D is TRBD2 (6 bases). The tail of the sequence fits TRBJ2-7 better, so the J call may be wrong. Germline V gives CDR1 LNHDA, CDR2 SQIVND (reference sequence). This CDR3 comprises 16 residues. The CDR3 reads CASSKKPGLSSYEQYF. The CDR3 DNA is TGTGCCAGTAGTAAAAAACCGGGACTGAGCTCCTACGAGCAGTACTTC.

In the case of this clone: A read error may produce the germline difference seen at one junction end. This rearrangement joins TRBV27 to TRBJ1-5, with D perhaps matching TRBD1 (6 bases). This CDR3 region has 14 residues. CDR1 is MNHEY, CDR2 SMNVEV, per germline (reference sequence). The CDR3 region is CASSLQGSNQPRHF. DNA for the CDR3: TGTGCCAGCAGTTTACAGGGGAGTAATCAGCCCCGGCATTTT.

This clone was counted a few times. This sequence joins TRBV30 and TRBJ2-5, with D perhaps matching TRBD2 (5 bases). V lost 3 bases and J lost 5, with 10 bases in between. The CDR3 has 12 amino acids. Germline CDR1 is GTSNPN and CDR2 is SVGIG (reference sequence). CDR3 nucleotides: TGTGCCTGGAGACGGACTTCGGAGACCCAGTACTTC. Its translation is CAWRRTSETQYF.

This sequence joins TRBV2 and TRBJ1-1, with TRBD1 as a possible D gene (5 bases). V lost 5 bases and J 2 bases, leaving 9 bases between the germline ends. Per germline, CDR1 SNHLY and CDR2 FYNNEI. This CDR3 comprises 13 residues. Here the CDR3 DNA reads TGTGCCAGCAGTTCTCAGGGTAACACTGAAGCTTTCTTT. Its translation: CASSSQGNTEAFF.

The sample holds a few counts of this clone. This sequence joins TRBV18 and TRBJ2-1, with 12 bases lining up with TRBD2. Germline V gene data show CDR1 as KGHSH and CDR2 as LQKENI. Germline trimming cut 1 base from V and 8 bases from J; bases unmatched to any gene: 3. This CDR3 has 15 residues. CDR3 in DNA: TGTGCCAGCTCACCACGACTAGCGGGAGTATATGAGCAGTTCTTC. Its protein is CASSPRLAGVYEQFF. The full variable domain, completed using reference TRBV18 and TRBJ2-1, is NAGVMQNPRHLVRRRGQEARLRCSPMKGHSHVYWYRQLPEEGLKFMVYLQKENIIDESGMPKERFSAEFPKEGPSILRIQQVVRGDSAAYFCASSPRLAGVYEQFFGPGTRLTVL.

CDR3 loop: CASSEKGWAFF. The CDR3 DNA reads as TGTGCCAGCAGTGAGAAGGGGTGGGCTTTCTTT. V is TRBV2 and J is TRBJ1-1; a possible D gene is TRBD1 (5 bases). This CDR3 spans 11 amino acids. The V gene's germline CDR1 is SNHLY and CDR2 FYNNEI. V shed 3 bases and J shed 11 bases, with 10 bases lying between them.

V is TRBV4-1 and J is TRBJ2-7; a weak D match, TRBD1 (6 bases). This CDR3 spans 17 amino acids. Germline CDR1 MGHRA, CDR2 YSYEKL. Deletions cut 0 bases from V and 2 bases from J, with 17 bases between. For the CDR3, the DNA is TGCGCCAGCAGCCAAGAAATTACAGGGCTAGCCACCTACGAGCAGTACTTC. This translates into CASSQEITGLATYEQYF.

The chain joins TRBV30 to TRBJ1-1; 9 bases agree with TRBD1. This CDR3 contains 13 residues. The J segment lost 8 bases and the V segment lost 4 bases, leaving 8 bases of the junction unmatched. In germline, CDR1 is GTSNPN, CDR2 SVGIG (reference sequence). The CDR3 reads CAWTITGGTEAFF. CDR3 DNA: TGTGCCTGGACCATCACAGGGGGCACCGAAGCTTTCTTT.

This clone was picked up a small number of times. The chain is built from TRBV28 and TRBJ2-7, with 9 bases fitting TRBD1. Germline loops: CDR1 MDHEN, CDR2 SYDVKM. V trimming: 6 bases; J trimming: 6 bases; junction bases outside the gene matches: 15. This CDR3 has 16 residues. CDR3 DNA: TGTGCCAGCAGCAGTGGACCCGGGACAGGGTTCGGCGAGCAGTACTTC. Its translation is CASSSGPGTGFGEQYF.

This sequence joins TRBV4-3 and TRBJ1-2; possibly TRBD1 for D (5 bases). Trimming pared 3 bases from V and 6 bases from J, leaving 17 bases between. The CDR3 runs 15 residues. Germline V gives CDR1 LGHNA, CDR2 YSLEER. Written as DNA, the CDR3 is TGCGCCAGCAGCCACCGGCGTGCGGCGGGGGATGGCTACACCTTC. It translates to CASSHRRAAGDGYTF.

This sequence joins TRBV27 and TRBJ1-6; 8 positions agree with TRBD1. CDR1 is MNHEY and CDR2 is SMNVEV in the germline V gene (reference sequence). V lost 5 bases to trimming and J lost 10 bases; unmatched junction nucleotides: 13. There are 16 residues in the CDR3. The CDR3 nucleotides are TGTGCCAGCAGTCATCAATCCGGACAGGGAGGATCACCCCTCCACTTT. Protein product: CASSHQSGQGGSPLHF.

The chain is built from TRBV4-1 and TRBJ2-7, with 10 bases aligning to TRBD2. Germline V gene lookup returns CDR1 MGHRA and CDR2 YSYEKL. Trimming at V came to 0 bases and at J to 2 bases, leaving 7 bases not matched to a gene. This CDR3 comprises 17 residues. CDR3 nucleotide sequence: TGCGCCAGCAGCCAAGATCGGAAGCGGGGGGGCCCCTACGAGCAGTACTTC. Its translation: CASSQDRKRGGPYEQYF.

The J gene is TRBJ1-1, the V gene TRBV6-1, with D possibly matching TRBD1 (6 bases). CDR1 and CDR2 from the germline V gene are MNHNS and SASEGT. V lost 6 bases, J lost 0 bases, and 11 bases lay in between. CDR3 length: 14 residues. CDR3 amino acids: CASRVTGVNTEAFF. DNA for the CDR3: TGTGCCAGCAGAGTGACAGGCGTGAACACTGAAGCTTTCTTT.

V usage is TRBV6-5 and J usage is TRBJ2-7; TRBD1 is a possible D gene (6 bases). The germline V gene has CDR1 MNHEY and CDR2 SVGAGI. Trimming cost V 2 bases and J 9 bases, with 14 bases left between them. The CDR3 length is 13 residues. The CDR3 DNA is TGTGCCAGCAGTTACCCCGGACGAGGGGGGCAGTACTTC. Translating it yields CASSYPGRGGQYF.

The J gene is TRBJ2-5, the V gene TRBV6-1; tentatively, D is TRBD2 (6 bases). The CDR3 contains 15 residues. Germline assignment: CDR1 MNHNS and CDR2 SASEGT. V was cut by 3 bases and J by 5 bases, with 16 bases left in between. The CDR3 spells CASSEGVVRGETQYF. The DNA for the CDR3 is TGTGCCAGCAGTGAGGGGGTCGTTCGGGGGGAGACCCAGTACTTC.

V gene TRBV5-6 combines with J gene TRBJ1-1, with TRBD1 matching over 10 bases. CDR3 length: 11 residues. The trim removed 4 bases at V and 11 bases at J, leaving 2 bases unmatched. Germline V gene lookup returns CDR1 SGHDT and CDR2 YYEEEE. DNA for the CDR3: TGTGCCAGCAGCCGACAGGGGGCGGCTTTCTTT. Translating gives CASSRQGAAFF.

CDR3 sequence reads: CASSLASGANQPQHF. CDR3 nucleotides: TGTGCCAGCAGCTTAGCTTCAGGGGCTAATCAGCCCCAGCATTTT. J is TRBJ1-5 and V is TRBV7-2, with D tentatively TRBD1 (6 bases). CDR3 length: 15 amino acids. The germline V gene encodes CDR1 SGHTA and CDR2 FQGNSA. V was clipped by 0 bases and J by 4 bases, with 10 bases between them.

The chain is built from TRBV2 and TRBJ1-2, with D maybe TRBD1 (5 bases). CDR3 size: 15 residues. V was pared by 3 bases and J by 6 bases, with 17 bases between. The V gene's germline CDR1 is SNHLY and CDR2 FYNNEI. CDR3 sequence reads: CASSDHWDFQDGYTF. The CDR3 DNA is TGTGCCAGCAGTGATCATTGGGACTTTCAGGATGGCTACACCTTC. Combining the CDR3 with reference TRBV2 and TRBJ1-2 gives the whole variable domain EPEVTQTPSHQVTQMGQEVILRCVPISNHLYFYWYRQILGQKVEFLVSFYNNEISEKSEIFDDQFSVERPDGSNFTLKIRSTKLEDSAMYFCASSDHWDFQDGYTFGSGTRLTVV.

As regards this clone: Distinct nucleotide sequences in the sample also encode this CDR3. The chain links TRBV5-1 to TRBJ2-2, with a weak D call TRBD2 (5 bases). Germline lookup yields CDR1 SGHRS and CDR2 YFSETQ. V was shortened by 2 bases and J by 1 base, with 6 bases between the two germline ends. This CDR3 region has 14 residues. The CDR3 DNA follows: TGCGCCAGCAGCTTTGCGGGGAACACCGGGGAGCTGTTTTTT. Translating gives CASSFAGNTGELFF.

The chain couples TRBV5-1 to TRBJ1-6, with 8 nucleotides matching TRBD1. The V and J ends lost 4 bases and 7 bases, in that order; junction bases with no gene match: 7. Germline-derived CDR1 and CDR2 are SGHRS and YFSETQ. This CDR3 comprises 15 residues. Here the CDR3 DNA reads TGCGCCAGCAGCCCCGGACAGGGTGACAATTCACCCCTCCACTTT. Translation gives CASSPGQGDNSPLHF.

The CDR3 DNA is TGTGCCAGCAGCCCATTTTACGGGGACTATGGCTACACCTTC. This encodes CASSPFYGDYGYTF. The rearrangement links TRBV5-5 to TRBJ1-2; D unclear. CDR1 and CDR2 from the germline V gene are SGHKS and YYEKEE (reference sequence). The CDR3 extends over 14 amino acids. V gave up 4 bases and J gave up 3 bases, with 13 bases separating them.

In its sample, this clone was seen once. V is TRBV28 and J is TRBJ1-1; 9 nucleotides agree with TRBD1. This CDR3 is built from 16 residues. In germline, CDR1 is MDHEN, CDR2 SYDVKM. V was pared by 4 bases and J by 11 bases, with 17 bases of the junction left unmatched. CDR3: CASSSPAPGTGNEAFF. DNA for the CDR3: TGTGCCAGCAGTTCCCCGGCGCCCGGGACAGGGAACGAGGCTTTCTTT. Drawing the rest from reference TRBV28 and TRBJ1-1, the complete variable domain is DVKVTQSSRYLVKRTGEKVFLECVQDMDHENMFWYRQDPGLGLRLIYFSYDVKMKEKGDIPEGYSVSREKKERFSLILESASTNQTSMYLCASSSPAPGTGNEAFFGQGTRLTVV.

The CDR3 region is CASSIGTGNTGELFF. CDR3 DNA: TGTGCCAGTAGTATTGGGACAGGGAACACCGGGGAGCTGTTTTTT. The J gene is TRBJ2-2, the V gene TRBV19; 8 bases are shared with TRBD1. The CDR3 loop spans 15 amino acids. Germline CDR1 is LNHDA and CDR2 is SQIVND (reference sequence). The junction had 1 base not matched to a gene; V was cut back by 3 bases and J by 1 base.

The genes are TRBV7-9 and TRBJ2-1; 7 bases are shared with TRBD2. The CDR3 spans 16 residues. Germline V CDR1 and CDR2: SEHNR, FQNEAQ (reference sequence). With V trimmed by 1 base and J by 4 bases, 7 bases remained unmatched. The CDR3 sequence: CASSLVLASGYNEQFF. The CDR3 coding sequence is TGTGCCAGCAGCTTAGTATTGGCTAGCGGATACAATGAGCAGTTCTTC.

The CDR3 sequence: CASSKESTDTQYF. In nucleotides, the CDR3 is TGTGCCAGCAGCAAGGAGAGCACAGATACGCAGTATTTT. The J gene is TRBJ2-3, the V gene TRBV13; D uncertain. The CDR3 sequence is 13 residues long. Germline values: CDR1 PRHDT, CDR2 FYEKMQ (reference sequence). The V end was cut by 5 bases, the J end by 0 bases, with 6 bases between.

The V gene is TRBV28, the J gene TRBJ2-4; D may be TRBD2 (5 bases). Looked up from germline, CDR1 is MDHEN and CDR2 is SYDVKM. The length of the CDR3 is 14 residues. V lost 6 bases and J 1 base, leaving 10 bases between the germline ends. The DNA for the CDR3 is TGTGCCAGCAGACCGGGGTCGGCCAAAAACATTCAGTACTTC. This sequence encodes CASRPGSAKNIQYF.

CDR3 region: CASSNNPGLAAYNEQFF. CDR3 coding DNA: TGTGCCAGCAGCAATAATCCGGGACTAGCGGCATACAATGAGCAGTTCTTC. The J gene is TRBJ2-1, the V gene TRBV7-3; 11 nucleotides line up with TRBD2. Germline V gene data show CDR1 as SGHTA and CDR2 as FQGTGA. The CDR3 contains 17 residues. Trimming cost V 5 bases and J 4 bases; bases outside gene matches: 10.

This clone was seen only a few times. The chain couples TRBV14 to TRBJ2-1, with 13 positions matching TRBD2. The CDR3 extends over 15 amino acids. Germline V lookup: CDR1 SGHDN, CDR2 FVKESK. After removal of 5 bases from V and 4 bases from J, the junction contained 2 bases not matched to a gene. CDR3 region: CASSKLAGGYNEQFF. DNA of the CDR3: TGTGCCAGCAGCAAACTAGCGGGGGGGTACAATGAGCAGTTCTTC.

In this sample, this clone turned up a few times. The V gene is TRBV19, the J gene TRBJ2-1; D unclear. Germline CDR1 is LNHDA and CDR2 is SQIVND (reference sequence). This CDR3 comprises 14 residues. V shed 6 bases and J shed 2 bases, with 11 bases lying between them. The CDR3 nucleotides are TGTGCCAGTAGAGCCCGCGGCGCCTACAATGAGCAGTTCTTC. Its translation: CASRARGAYNEQFF.